One sample yielded the 8 T cell receptor beta chains listed below, sequenced in a study of blood T cell repertoires in COVID-19. Using immunoSEQ multiplex PCR, the repertoire was profiled, and TCRdb retains in-frame clones only, with some absent. Found here are over 200,000 clones, approximately 88% of them singletons; the top ten hold about 2.3%. The sample taken for sequencing was PBMCs or T cells enriched from blood (not recorded which). These receptors all come from a woman between 40 and 55 years old with acute COVID-19.

V usage is TRBV5-1 and J usage is TRBJ2-3, with a tentative D call TRBD2 (5 bases). The V gene lost 4 bases and the J gene lost 0 bases, with 21 bases spanning the gap. Germline V lookup: CDR1 SGHRS, CDR2 YFSETQ. The CDR3 has 18 amino acids. The CDR3 DNA sequence: TGCGCCAGCAGCCAACAAACTCTTACTAGAAGTAGCACAGATACGCAGTATTTT. Its protein is CASSQQTLTRSSTDTQYF.

The chain employs TRBV2 and TRBJ2-3, with 13 bases that match TRBD2. V shed 5 bases and J 5 bases; nucleotides not matched to a gene: 7. CDR1 and CDR2 (germline): SNHLY, FYNNEI. The CDR3 has 16 residues. For the CDR3, the DNA is TGTGCCAGCAGTTTACTAGCGGGGGGGTCGAAAGATACGCAGTATTTT. Translating gives CASSLLAGGSKDTQYF. The complete variable domain, with remaining parts taken from reference TRBV2 and TRBJ2-3, reads EPEVTQTPSHQVTQMGQEVILRCVPISNHLYFYWYRQILGQKVEFLVSFYNNEISEKSEIFDDQFSVERPDGSNFTLKIRSTKLEDSAMYFCASSLLAGGSKDTQYFGPGTRLTVL.

The V and J genes are TRBV5-6 and TRBJ1-1, with no clear D. There are 14 residues in the CDR3. Trimming left V 0 bases short and J 2 bases short, with 8 bases between. Germline-derived CDR1 and CDR2 are SGHDT and YYEEEE. The CDR3 nucleotides are TGTGCCAGCAGCTTGGGGTTGAGTAACACTGAAGCTTTCTTT. Amino acids: CASSLGLSNTEAFF. Full variable domain (outside the CDR3, taken from reference TRBV5-6 and TRBJ1-1): DAGVTQSPTHLIKTRGQQVTLRCSPKSGHDTVSWYQQALGQGPQFIFQYYEEEERQRGNFPDRFSGHQFPNYSSELNVNALLLGDSALYLCASSLGLSNTEAFFGQGTRLTVV.

Written as DNA, the CDR3 is TGTGCCAGCAGCCCCTGGGACAGGGGAGAGGCCCTCCACTTT. Amino acid sequence: CASSPWDRGEALHF. The gene calls are TRBV4-2 and TRBJ1-6; 10 nucleotides match TRBD1. V lost 4 bases to trimming and J lost 14 bases; unmatched junction nucleotides: 8. Germline V gene lookup returns CDR1 LGHNA and CDR2 YNFKEQ. This CDR3 spans 14 amino acids.

This clone occurred once. V is TRBV5-4 and J is TRBJ2-3; 12 bases fit TRBD2. The junction had 11 bases not matched to a gene; V was cut back by 3 bases and J by 3 bases. Germline V gives CDR1 SGHNT, CDR2 YYREEE (reference sequence). CDR3 length: 18 amino acids. The CDR3, as DNA: TGTGCCAGCAGCTCCCCCGGTAGGCTAGCGGGAGGGACAGATACGCAGTATTTT. Amino acids: CASSSPGRLAGGTDTQYF.

The chain has TRBV24-1 and TRBJ2-5, with TRBD2 matching 12 bases. J lost 2 bases, V lost 6 bases, and 12 bases had no gene match. The CDR3 has 18 amino acids. Germline-derived CDR1 and CDR2 are KGHDR and SFDVKD. CDR3 bases: TGTGCCACCAGTTCTACGACTAGCGGGAGAGTGGGGCAAGAGACCCAGTACTTC. Amino acids: CATSSTTSGRVGQETQYF.

This clone was counted only a few times. This chain uses TRBV18 with TRBJ1-3, with D perhaps TRBD1 (6 bases). Looked up from germline, CDR1 is KGHSH and CDR2 is LQKENI. The CDR3 sequence is 18 residues long. Trimming removed 2 bases at V and 0 bases at J, with 17 bases between. The CDR3 is CASSPALSTGISGNTIYF. The CDR3 nucleotides read TGTGCCAGCTCACCAGCCCTCAGTACAGGGATCTCTGGAAACACCATATATTTT.

This chain connects TRBV4-1 to TRBJ2-1, with 7 positions matching TRBD1. The germline V gene has CDR1 MGHRA and CDR2 YSYEKL. This CDR3 is 15 amino acids long. V lost 1 base, J lost 4 bases, and 4 bases stayed unmatched. As DNA, the CDR3 is TGCGCCAGCAGCCAAGGACAGGGCTGGTACAATGAGCAGTTCTTC. Translation gives CASSQGQGWYNEQFF.